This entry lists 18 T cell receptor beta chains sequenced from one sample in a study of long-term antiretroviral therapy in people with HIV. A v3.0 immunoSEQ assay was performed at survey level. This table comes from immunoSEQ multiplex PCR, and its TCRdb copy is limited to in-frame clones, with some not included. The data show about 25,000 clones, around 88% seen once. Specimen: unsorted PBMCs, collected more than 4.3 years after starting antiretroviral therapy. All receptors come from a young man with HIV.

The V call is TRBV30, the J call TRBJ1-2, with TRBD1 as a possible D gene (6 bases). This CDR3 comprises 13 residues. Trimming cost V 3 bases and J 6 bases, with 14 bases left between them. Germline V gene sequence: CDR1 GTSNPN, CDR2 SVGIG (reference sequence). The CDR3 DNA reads TGTGCCTGGAGCGTAGGGGGTTTTGATGGCTACACCTTC. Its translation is CAWSVGGFDGYTF.

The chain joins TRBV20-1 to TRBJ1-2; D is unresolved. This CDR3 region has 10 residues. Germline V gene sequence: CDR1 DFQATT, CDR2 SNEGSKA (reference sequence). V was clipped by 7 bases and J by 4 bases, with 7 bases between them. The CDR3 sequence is CSVPTYGYTF. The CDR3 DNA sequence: TGCAGTGTGCCGACCTATGGCTACACCTTC.

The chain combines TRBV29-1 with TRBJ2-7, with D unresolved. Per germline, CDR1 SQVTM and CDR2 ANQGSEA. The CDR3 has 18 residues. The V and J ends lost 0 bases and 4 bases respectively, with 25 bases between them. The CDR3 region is CSVEDALVKRPFSYEQYF. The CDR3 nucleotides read TGCAGCGTTGAAGATGCTTTAGTTAAAAGGCCCTTCTCTTACGAGCAGTACTTC.

The CDR3 nucleotides are TGTGCCTGGAGTAGGGGGGGTACCTACGAGCAGTACTTC. It encodes CAWSRGGTYEQYF. This sequence joins TRBV30 and TRBJ2-7; tentatively, D is TRBD2 (7 bases). Between the trimmed V and J ends, which lost 2 bases and 2 bases, there was a span of 10 bases. The CDR3 has 13 amino acids. Germline CDR1 reads GTSNPN; CDR2 reads SVGIG (reference sequence).

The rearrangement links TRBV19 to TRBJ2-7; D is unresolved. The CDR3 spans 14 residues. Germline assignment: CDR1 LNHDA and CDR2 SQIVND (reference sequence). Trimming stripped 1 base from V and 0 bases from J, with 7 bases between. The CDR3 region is CASSIVKSSYEQYF. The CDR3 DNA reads TGTGCCAGTAGTATAGTGAAAAGCTCCTACGAGCAGTACTTC. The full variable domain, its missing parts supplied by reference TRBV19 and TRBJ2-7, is DGGITQSPKYLFRKEGQNVTLSCEQNLNHDAMYWYRQDPGQGLRLIYYSQIVNDFQKGDIAEGYSVSREKKESFPLTVTSAQKNPTAFYLCASSIVKSSYEQYFGPGTRLTVT.

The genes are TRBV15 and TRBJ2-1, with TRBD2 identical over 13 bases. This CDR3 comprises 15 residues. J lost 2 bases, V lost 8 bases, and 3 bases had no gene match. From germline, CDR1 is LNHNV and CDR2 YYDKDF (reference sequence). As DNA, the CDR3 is TGTGCCACCGGCGGGACTAGCGGGGCCTACAATGAGCAGTTCTTC. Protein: CATGGTSGAYNEQFF.

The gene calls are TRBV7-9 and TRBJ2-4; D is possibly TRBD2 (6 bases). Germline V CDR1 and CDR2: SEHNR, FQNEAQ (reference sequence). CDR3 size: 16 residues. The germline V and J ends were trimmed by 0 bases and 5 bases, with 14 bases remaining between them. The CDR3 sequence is CASSLAELGRQNIQYF. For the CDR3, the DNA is TGTGCCAGCAGCTTAGCTGAGTTGGGGAGGCAAAACATTCAGTACTTC.

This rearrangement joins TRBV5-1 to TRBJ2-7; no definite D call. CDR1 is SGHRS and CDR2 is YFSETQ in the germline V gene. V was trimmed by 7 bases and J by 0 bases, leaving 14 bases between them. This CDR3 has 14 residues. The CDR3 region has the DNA TGCGCCAGCCCGCCGGCGGAGAGCTCCTACGAGCAGTACTTC. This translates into CASPPAESSYEQYF.

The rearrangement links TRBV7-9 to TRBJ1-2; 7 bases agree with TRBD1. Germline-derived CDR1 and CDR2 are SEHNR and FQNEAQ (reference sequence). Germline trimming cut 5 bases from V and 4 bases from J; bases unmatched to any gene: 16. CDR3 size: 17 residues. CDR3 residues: CASSQNTRGQLVYGYTF. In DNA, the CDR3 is TGTGCCAGCAGCCAGAACACCAGGGGACAGTTGGTCTATGGCTACACCTTC.

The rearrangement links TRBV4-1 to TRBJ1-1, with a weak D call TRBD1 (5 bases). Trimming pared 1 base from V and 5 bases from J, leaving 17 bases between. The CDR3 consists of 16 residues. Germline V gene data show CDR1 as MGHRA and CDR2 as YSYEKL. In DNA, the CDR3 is TGCGCCAGCAGCCAAGGGACTTCTATTTGGGGGACTGAAGCTTTCTTT. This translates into CASSQGTSIWGTEAFF.

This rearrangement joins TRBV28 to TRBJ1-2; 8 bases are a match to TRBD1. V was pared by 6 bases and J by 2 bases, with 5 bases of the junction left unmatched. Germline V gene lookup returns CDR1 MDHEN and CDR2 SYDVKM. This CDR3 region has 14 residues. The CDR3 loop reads CASRGQGENYGYTF. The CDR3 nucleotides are TGTGCCAGCAGAGGACAGGGAGAAAACTATGGCTACACCTTC.

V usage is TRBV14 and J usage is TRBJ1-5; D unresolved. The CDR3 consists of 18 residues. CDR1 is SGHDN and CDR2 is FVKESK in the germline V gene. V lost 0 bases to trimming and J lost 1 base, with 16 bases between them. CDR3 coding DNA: TGTGCCAGCAGCCAAGATCGACGAGGAGAGAGAAGCAATCAGCCCCAGCATTTT. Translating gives CASSQDRRGERSNQPQHF.

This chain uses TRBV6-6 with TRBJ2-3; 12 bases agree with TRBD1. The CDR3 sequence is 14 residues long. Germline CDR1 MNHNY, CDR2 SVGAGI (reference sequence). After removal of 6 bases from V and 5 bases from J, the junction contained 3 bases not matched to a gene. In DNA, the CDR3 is TGTGCCAGCAGGGGGACAGGGGGCAGAGATACGCAGTATTTT. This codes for CASRGTGGRDTQYF.

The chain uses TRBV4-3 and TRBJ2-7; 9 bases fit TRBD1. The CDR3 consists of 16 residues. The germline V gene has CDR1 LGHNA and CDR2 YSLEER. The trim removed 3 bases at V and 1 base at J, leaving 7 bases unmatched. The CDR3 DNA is TGCGCCAGCAGCCAGGAACAGGGGGCCACTTCCTACGAGCAGTACTTC. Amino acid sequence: CASSQEQGATSYEQYF.

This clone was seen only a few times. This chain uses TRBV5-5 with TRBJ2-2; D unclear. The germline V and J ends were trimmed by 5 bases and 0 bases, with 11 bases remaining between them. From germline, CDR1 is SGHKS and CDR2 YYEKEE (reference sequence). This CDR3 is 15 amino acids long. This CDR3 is CASSPGPPNTGELFF. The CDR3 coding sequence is TGTGCCAGCAGTCCGGGCCCTCCGAACACCGGGGAGCTGTTTTTT.

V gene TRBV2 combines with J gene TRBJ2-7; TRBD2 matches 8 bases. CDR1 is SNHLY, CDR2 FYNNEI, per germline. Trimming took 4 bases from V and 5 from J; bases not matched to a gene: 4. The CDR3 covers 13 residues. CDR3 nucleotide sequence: TGTGCCAGCAGTGCGATAGCGGGGAACGAGCAGTACTTC. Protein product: CASSAIAGNEQYF.

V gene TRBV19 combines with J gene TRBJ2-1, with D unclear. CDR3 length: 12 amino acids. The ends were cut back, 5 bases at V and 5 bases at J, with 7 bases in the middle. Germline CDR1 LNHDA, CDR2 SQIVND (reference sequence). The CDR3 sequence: CASSLSDNEQFF. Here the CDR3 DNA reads TGTGCCAGTAGTTTGTCCGACAATGAGCAGTTCTTC.

This CDR3 reads CASSSTAYNEQFF. The CDR3 nucleotides read TGTGCCAGCAGTTCAACAGCCTACAATGAGCAGTTCTTC. The chain carries TRBV6-6 and TRBJ2-1; unclear D gene. Trimming stripped 4 bases from V and 2 bases from J, with 6 bases between. Per germline, CDR1 MNHNY and CDR2 SVGAGI (reference sequence). The CDR3 has 13 amino acids.